This T cell receptor (beta chain) was recovered during a study of shared clonotypes between healthy human individuals. The assay was run at deep level. DNA input for the unsorted PBMC replicate PCRs was about 300 ng, approximately 30,000 T cell genomes. This table comes from immunoSEQ multiplex PCR, and its TCRdb copy is limited to in-frame clones, with some not included. The sample lists fewer than 550,000 clones, about 79% occurring once. Participating donors were healthy, HIV-negative adults free of recent acute infections or vaccinations. All participating donors were Caucasian adults from Nashville, Tennessee. The CDR3 spans 16 residues. The V end was cut by 5 bases, the J end by 9 bases, with 23 bases between. In germline, CDR1 is LNHDA, CDR2 SQIVND (reference sequence).

This clonotype was sampled from a woman in her thirties or forties in good health. Some clones in this sample may be carry-over from other donors' samples. The chain recombines TRBV19 with TRBJ2-1; D is uncertain. Material: PBMCs. As DNA, the CDR3 is TGTGCCAGTAGTGTTATCCCCTTGCGGAGAGGTAGTGAGCAGTTCTTC. Its protein product is CASSVIPLRRGSEQFF.